The clone carrying this TCR beta chain was seen a few times. Its antigen is unknown. Extracted RNA was reverse transcribed, and the resulting cDNA served as sequencing template. This table comes from immunoSEQ multiplex PCR, and its TCRdb copy is limited to in-frame clones, with some not included. Of fewer than 150,000 clones listed, less than 45% are singletons. Lesional scalp punch biopsies and peripheral blood came from alopecia areata patients. The source of the sample is a study of CD8+ T cells in alopecia areata. The wider study: Tofacitinib was taken orally by treated patients, and the dose was 5 to 10 mg twice daily. Tofacitinib continued for 6 to 18 months and was then withheld for 6 months. General study results and limits: Normal scalp had lower clonality than lesional scalp, with alopecia totalis/universalis lesions showing this most strongly.

The junction had 9 bases not matched to a gene; V was cut back by 5 bases and J by 7 bases. The V gene's germline CDR1 is SEHNR and CDR2 FQNEAQ (reference sequence). The CDR3 loop spans 14 amino acids. The chain uses TRBV7-9 and TRBJ1-2, with 8 bases fitting TRBD1. The sequence came from a human donor with alopecia areata. The source material was CD4+ T cells sorted from blood. The CDR3 loop is CASSPRDRGGGYTF. In DNA, the CDR3 is TGTGCCAGCAGCCCACGCGACAGGGGAGGTGGCTACACCTTC.